The 25 T cell receptor beta chains given below trace back to one sample, sequenced in a study of blood T cell repertoires in COVID-19. Method: immunoSEQ multiplex PCR; TCRdb's copy keeps in-frame clones and lacks some. The table lists approximately 200,000 clones, 88% of them singletons. The sequenced sample consisted of peripheral blood. The receptors originated from a man aged 18 to 29 with active or convalescent COVID-19.

This clone showed up just a few times. The V and J genes are TRBV27 and TRBJ1-5; TRBD1 is a possible D gene (5 bases). Trimming took off 6 bases at V and 2 bases at J, with 5 bases between the two ends. Germline V gene lookup returns CDR1 MNHEY and CDR2 SMNVEV (reference sequence). This CDR3 spans 12 amino acids. CDR3 nucleotides: TGTGCCAGCAGACAGGGCAATCAGCCCCAGCATTTT. Translation gives CASRQGNQPQHF.

The chain has TRBV12-3 or TRBV12-4 and TRBJ1-1, with TRBD1 as a possible D gene (5 bases). V lost 3 bases and J 7 bases, leaving 9 bases between the germline ends. This CDR3 has 12 amino acids. CDR3 loop: CASSFPGGEAFF. In nucleotides, the CDR3 is TGTGCCAGCAGTTTCCCGGGGGGTGAAGCTTTCTTT.

The chain has TRBV3-1 (or the pseudogene TRBV3-2) and TRBJ2-2, with a tentative D call TRBD2 (7 bases). The CDR3 is 15 residues long. CDR1 and CDR2 from the germline V gene are LGHDT and YNNKEL (reference sequence). Trimming shortened V by 1 base and J by 6 bases, and 12 bases separated the two germline ends. For the CDR3, the DNA is TGTGCCAGCAGCCAAGGAGGGGGGGGCCCCGGGGAGCTGTTTTTT. The encoded protein is CASSQGGGGPGELFF.

J is TRBJ2-3 and V is TRBV6-2 or TRBV6-3, with 12 positions matching TRBD1. Germline loops: CDR1 MNHEY, CDR2 SVGEGT. The CDR3 covers 14 residues. The junction had 1 base not matched to a gene; V was cut back by 5 bases and J by 4 bases. The CDR3 DNA is TGTGCCAGCAGTGGGACAGGGGGCGCAGATACGCAGTATTTT. Its protein product is CASSGTGGADTQYF.

The chain combines TRBV28 with TRBJ2-1; TRBD2 aligns across 7 bases. J was trimmed by 8 bases and V by 8 bases; bases with no gene match: 9. This CDR3 region has 13 residues. Per germline, CDR1 MDHEN and CDR2 SYDVKM. CDR3 sequence (DNA): TGTGCCAGCGTCAGGGACTACCAACATGAGCAGTTCTTC. Protein: CASVRDYQHEQFF.

The chain combines TRBV18 with TRBJ1-6; possible D gene TRBD1, 6 bases. The V end lost 2 bases, the J end lost 14 bases, and 16 bases lay between the germline ends. Germline CDR1 and CDR2: KGHSH and LQKENI. This CDR3 comprises 14 residues. CDR3 residues: CASSPEGGEWTLHF. CDR3 nucleotides: TGTGCCAGCTCACCAGAAGGGGGGGAGTGGACCCTCCACTTT.

The chain recombines TRBV6-2 or TRBV6-3 with TRBJ1-5; TRBD1 might be the D (6 bases). Looked up from germline, CDR1 is MNHEY and CDR2 is SVGEGT. The length of the CDR3 is 19 residues. Trimming removed 2 bases at V and 6 bases at J, with 26 bases between. The CDR3 DNA sequence: TGTGCCAGCAGTTACGCAAAACAGGGATCCCCTTTCGGTACTCAGCCCCAGCATTTT. Translated, it gives CASSYAKQGSPFGTQPQHF.

The CDR3 coding sequence is TGTGCCAGCAGCCGACCAGGACAGGCCTCAGGGTCACCCCTCCACTTT. Its protein product is CASSRPGQASGSPLHF. The chain carries TRBV7-8 and TRBJ1-6; 7 bases are shared with TRBD1. CDR1 is SGHVS and CDR2 is FQNEAQ in the germline V gene. This CDR3 region has 16 residues. The V gene end was trimmed by 5 bases and the J gene end by 10 bases; junction bases not matched to a gene: 14.

V gene TRBV29-1 combines with J gene TRBJ2-7; TRBD1 matches 9 bases. After removal of 4 bases from V and 0 bases from J, the junction contained 13 bases not matched to a gene. This CDR3 region has 17 residues. Germline-derived CDR1 and CDR2 are SQVTM and ANQGSEA. The CDR3, as DNA: TGCAGCGTTGTGGGTCTCGTCGGGACAGGGAGCTCCTACGAGCAGTACTTC. Protein product: CSVVGLVGTGSSYEQYF.

The chain carries TRBV27 and TRBJ1-5; possible D gene TRBD1, 6 bases. The CDR3 covers 16 residues. The V end lost 3 bases, the J end lost 5 bases, and 17 bases lay between the germline ends. CDR1 is MNHEY and CDR2 is SMNVEV in the germline V gene (reference sequence). The CDR3 DNA follows: TGTGCCAGCAGTTTGCGTAGGGTTCAGGGGTATCAGCCCCAGCATTTT. It codes for CASSLRRVQGYQPQHF.

The CDR3 reads CAWSVIGQGAREQYF. In DNA form, the CDR3 reads TGTGCCTGGAGTGTCATAGGGCAGGGGGCTCGGGAGCAGTACTTC. The gene calls are TRBV30 and TRBJ2-7; 8 positions agree with TRBD1. Germline assignment: CDR1 GTSNPN and CDR2 SVGIG (reference sequence). The CDR3 extends over 15 amino acids. After removal of 0 bases from V and 7 bases from J, the junction contained 11 bases not matched to a gene.

The chain is built from TRBV10-3 and TRBJ1-5, with 7 bases lining up with TRBD1. The CDR3 spans 13 residues. The V and J ends lost 4 bases and 7 bases, in that order; junction bases with no gene match: 4. The V gene's germline CDR1 is ENHRY and CDR2 SYGVKD. The CDR3 DNA sequence: TGTGCCATCAGTGGGCAGGGGGACCAGCCCCAGCATTTT. It codes for CAISGQGDQPQHF.

DNA for the CDR3: TGTGCCTGGAGTGCCGAACTAGTCCCGGGTGGCACAGATACGCAGTATTTT. This encodes CAWSAELVPGGTDTQYF. This chain uses TRBV30 with TRBJ2-3, with D possibly being TRBD2 (5 bases). Germline-derived CDR1 and CDR2 are GTSNPN and SVGIG (reference sequence). V lost 1 base, J lost 1 base, and 18 bases lay in between. The CDR3 sequence is 17 residues long.

The chain employs TRBV6-2 or TRBV6-3 and TRBJ2-2; TRBD2 matches at 8 bases. Unmatched junction bases numbered 13, after V lost 6 bases and J lost 7 bases. The germline V gene has CDR1 MNHEY and CDR2 SVGEGT. CDR3 length: 16 amino acids. DNA for the CDR3: TGTGCCAGCAGCCGCGCTGGCGGGAGGATTTTCGGGGAGCTGTTTTTT. This codes for CASSRAGGRIFGELFF.

The chain links TRBV10-3 to TRBJ2-1; 9 bases are a match to TRBD2. Trimming cost V 8 bases and J 5 bases; bases outside gene matches: 7. Germline V gene lookup returns CDR1 ENHRY and CDR2 SYGVKD. The CDR3 runs to 14 residues. CDR3 protein: CAIRGREGNNEQFF. The CDR3 region has the DNA TGTGCCATCCGAGGGCGGGAGGGAAACAATGAGCAGTTCTTC.

J is TRBJ1-6 and V is TRBV18; D is possibly TRBD1 (6 bases). From germline, CDR1 is KGHSH and CDR2 LQKENI. V gave up 1 base and J gave up 6 bases, with 10 bases separating them. The CDR3 runs to 15 residues. The CDR3 DNA sequence: TGTGCCAGCTCACCACGGGACATACCTAATTCACCCCTCCACTTT. Its translation: CASSPRDIPNSPLHF.

The J gene is TRBJ1-5, the V gene TRBV27; no firm D call. From germline, CDR1 is MNHEY and CDR2 SMNVEV (reference sequence). With 6 bases removed from V and 0 bases from J, the gap between germline ends came to 12 bases. There are 15 residues in the CDR3. CDR3 sequence (DNA): TGTGCCAGCAGAAGCAGCGAGTATAGCAATCAGCCCCAGCATTTT. Its translation is CASRSSEYSNQPQHF.

V and J are TRBV6-5 and TRBJ2-1; 14 bases line up with TRBD2. The CDR3 runs to 15 residues. Germline V gene data show CDR1 as MNHEY and CDR2 as SVGAGI. V lost 6 bases and J lost 6; bases outside the gene matches: 4. The CDR3 here is CASSRLAGGPNEQFF. Written as DNA, the CDR3 is TGTGCCAGCAGCAGACTAGCGGGAGGGCCCAATGAGCAGTTCTTC.

The V and J genes are TRBV27 and TRBJ2-1, with TRBD2 matching 13 bases. Germline CDR1 MNHEY, CDR2 SMNVEV (reference sequence). This CDR3 has 14 amino acids. Trimming took 2 bases from V and 9 from J; bases not matched to a gene: 1. As DNA, the CDR3 is TGTGCCAGCAGTTTACGACTAGCGGGAGGTGAGCAGTTCTTC. It yields the protein CASSLRLAGGEQFF.

Worth noting for this clone: The germline gene is not matched at one end of the junction; a read error may be the cause. This chain links TRBV19 with TRBJ1-1; 7 bases fit TRBD1. Germline lookup yields CDR1 LNHDA and CDR2 SQIVND (reference sequence). The CDR3 has 15 residues. CDR3 loop: CAGRQGIFKNTEAFF. CDR3 DNA: TGTGCCGGTAGACAGGGAATTTTTAAGAACACTGAAGCTTTCTTT. Complete variable domain (other parts from reference TRBV19 and TRBJ1-1): DGGITQSPKYLFRKEGQNVTLSCEQNLNHDAMYWYRQDPGQGLRLIYYSQIVNDFQKGDIAEGYSVSREKKESFPLTVTSAQKNPTAFYLCAGRQGIFKNTEAFFGQGTRLTVV.

The chain couples TRBV7-6 to TRBJ2-1, with 8 bases that match TRBD1. The germline V gene encodes CDR1 SGHVS and CDR2 FNYEAQ. This CDR3 has 16 amino acids. V lost 5 bases, J lost 6 bases, and 12 bases stayed unmatched. The CDR3 loop reads CASSPARDRSLNEQFF. CDR3 DNA sequence: TGTGCCAGCAGCCCCGCCCGGGACAGGTCTCTCAATGAGCAGTTCTTC.

The rearrangement joins TRBV29-1 to TRBJ1-2, with TRBD1 matching over 10 bases. Trimming removed 4 bases from V and 4 bases from J; junction bases left unmatched: 9. This CDR3 has 15 residues. CDR1 and CDR2 (germline): SQVTM, ANQGSEA. CDR3 loop: CSVGGWDRGGYGYTF. DNA for the CDR3: TGCAGCGTTGGTGGTTGGGACAGGGGCGGCTATGGCTACACCTTC.

The chain uses TRBV28 and TRBJ1-6; 9 nucleotides line up with TRBD1. J gave up 4 bases and V 2 bases, and 6 bases lay outside the gene matches. CDR1 and CDR2 (germline): MDHEN, SYDVKM. The CDR3 has 17 amino acids. CDR3 sequence: CASSLKGQGFYNSPLHF. The CDR3 region has the DNA TGTGCCAGCAGTTTAAAAGGACAGGGGTTTTATAATTCACCCCTCCACTTT.

This clone was seen more than once but under ten times. The chain joins TRBV5-1 to TRBJ2-2; D is possibly TRBD1 (6 bases). The germline CDR1 and CDR2 sequences are SGHRS and YFSETQ. The CDR3 consists of 14 residues. V was cut by 4 bases and J by 3 bases, with 10 bases left in between. The CDR3 region is CASSKDSYTGELFF. CDR3 nucleotides: TGCGCCAGCAGCAAGGACAGCTACACCGGGGAGCTGTTTTTT. Complete variable domain (other parts from reference TRBV5-1 and TRBJ2-2): KAGVTQTPRYLIKTRGQQVTLSCSPISGHRSVSWYQQTPGQGLQFLFEYFSETQRNKGNFPGRFSGRQFSNSRSEMNVSTLELGDSALYLCASSKDSYTGELFFGEGSRLTVL.

CDR3 coding DNA: TGTGCCATCAGTGAGTCGGTTGTCGCCAGGGTGGACACTGAAGCTTTCTTT. As protein: CAISESVVARVDTEAFF. The V call is TRBV10-3, the J call TRBJ1-1, with D possibly matching TRBD1 (5 bases). CDR3 length: 17 amino acids. The V end was cut by 0 bases, the J end by 3 bases, with 17 bases between. CDR1 and CDR2 from the germline V gene are ENHRY and SYGVKD.